Listed below are T cell receptor beta chains from one sample, sequenced in a study of immune cell composition in non-small cell lung cancer. Using immunoSEQ multiplex PCR, the repertoire was profiled, and TCRdb retains in-frame clones only, with some absent. This sample has some 14,000 clones, with more than 65% found just once. The sequenced material came from lung tumor tissue. The receptors were gathered from a human donor with non-small cell lung cancer. The CDR3 runs from the conserved cysteine through the conserved F or W. The D gene is left open where the match is weak. Clone size is stated in some rows and not others, as once, few, many or a class when expanded.

V,D,size,J,length,CDR3,DNA
TRBV10-2,.,.,TRBJ1-5,15,CASRQEGLFIQPQHF,TGCGCCAGCAGACAGGAAGGTTTGTTTATACAGCCCCAGCATTTT
TRBV5-6,.,.,TRBJ1-2,13,CASSFDTGRDYTF,TGTGCCAGCAGCTTTGATACAGGTCGGGACTACACCTTC
TRBV7-9,.,few,TRBJ1-3,15,CASSLAPGAGNTIYF,TGTGCCAGCAGCTTAGCGCCAGGGGCAGGAAACACCATATATTTT
TRBV11-2,TRBD2,.,TRBJ2-1,15,CASSLAGRDYNEQFF,TGTGCCAGCAGCTTAGCCGGGAGGGACTACAATGAGCAGTTCTTC
TRBV28,.,.,TRBJ1-4,17,CASSLGGRILGNEKLFF,TGTGCCAGCAGTTTGGGGGGACGCATCCTCGGAAATGAAAAACTGTTTTTT
TRBV19,.,.,TRBJ2-5,12,CAVEGPGETQYF,TGTGCGGTAGAAGGTCCAGGAGAGACCCAGTACTTC
TRBV7-2,.,.,TRBJ2-3,11,CASSLVDTQYF,TGTGCCAGCAGCTTAGTGGATACGCAGTATTTT
TRBV27,.,.,TRBJ1-1,15,CASREVGRLNTEAFF,TGTGCCAGCAGGGAGGTGGGCAGGCTGAACACTGAAGCTTTCTTT
TRBV6-8,.,.,TRBJ2-5,14,CASSYQNRLWTQYF,TGTGCCAGCAGTTACCAGAATAGGCTTTGGACCCAGTACTTC
TRBV5-4,.,.,TRBJ1-1,13,CATHTGFGAEAFF,TGTGCCACCCACACAGGTTTCGGTGCTGAAGCTTTCTTT
TRBV7-2,.,.,TRBJ2-1,15,CASSLLTTLTNEQFF,TGTGCCAGCAGCTTGCTAACAACCCTGACAAATGAGCAGTTCTTC
TRBV27,TRBD1,.,TRBJ1-5,14,CASRDRVGNQPQHF,TGTGCCAGCCGGGACAGGGTGGGCAATCAGCCCCAGCATTTT
TRBV2,TRBD1,.,TRBJ2-6,16,CASSQTGGAGANVLTF,TGTGCCAGCAGCCAAACAGGGGGCGCTGGGGCCAACGTCCTGACTTTC
TRBV30,.,.,TRBJ1-5,16,CAWSVRAGRGNQPQHF,TGTGCCTGGAGTGTACGGGCAGGGCGGGGCAATCAGCCCCAGCATTTT
TRBV7-2,TRBD2,.,TRBJ2-7,15,CASSLGISGTYEQYF,TGTGCCAGCAGCTTAGGGATTAGCGGGACCTACGAGCAGTACTTC
TRBV10-3,.,few,TRBJ2-3,14,CAIRIEGDTDTQYF,TGTGCCATCAGAATAGAGGGGGACACAGATACGCAGTATTTT
TRBV7-2,TRBD2,.,TRBJ2-3,15,CASSLVAGGTDTQYF,TGTGCCAGCAGCTTAGTAGCGGGGGGCACAGATACGCAGTATTTT
TRBV7-8,TRBD1,.,TRBJ2-7,14,CASSFGTVTYEQYF,TGTGCCAGCAGCTTTGGGACAGTGACCTACGAGCAGTACTTC
TRBV19,.,few,TRBJ1-2,15,CASSPLQSSNYGYTF,TGTGCCAGTAGTCCCCTTCAAAGCTCGAACTATGGCTACACCTTC
TRBV27,.,.,TRBJ2-2,14,CASSFWGFAGELFF,TGTGCCAGCAGTTTCTGGGGTTTCGCCGGGGAGCTGTTTTTT
TRBV28,TRBD2,.,TRBJ2-7,13,CASSSRTRYEQYF,TGTGCCAGCAGTTCTAGGACTAGGTACGAGCAGTACTTC
TRBV11-2,TRBD2,.,TRBJ2-2,15,CASSLLLAGTGELFF,TGTGCCAGCAGCTTACTTTTAGCGGGGACCGGGGAGCTGTTTTTT
TRBV19,.,once,TRBJ2-1,15,CASSIPLRGYNEQFF,TGTGCCAGTAGTATCCCCCTCCGAGGCTACAATGAGCAGTTCTTC
TRBV4-1,.,.,TRBJ1-5,15,CASSQDPGGNQPQHF,TGCGCCAGCAGCCAAGACCCTGGAGGCAATCAGCCCCAGCATTTT
TRBV7-2,TRBD2,.,TRBJ2-7,18,CASSSNGLAGGGGYEQYF,TGTGCCAGCAGCTCTAATGGACTAGCGGGAGGAGGAGGCTACGAGCAGTACTTC
TRBV4-3,.,.,TRBJ2-3,14,CASSPRLSGDTQYF,TGCGCCAGCAGCCCCAGGCTATCGGGGGATACGCAGTATTTT
TRBV30,.,.,TRBJ2-7,14,CAWSGDSWLGEQYF,TGTGCCTGGAGTGGAGATTCTTGGTTGGGAGAGCAGTACTTC
TRBV11-3,TRBD2,.,TRBJ2-3,14,CASSSGRSTDTQYF,TGTGCCAGCAGTAGCGGGAGGAGCACAGATACGCAGTATTTT
TRBV6-1,TRBD1,.,TRBJ1-4,15,CASSSLTGRSEKLFF,TGTGCCAGCAGTAGCTTGACAGGGAGGAGTGAAAAACTGTTTTTT
TRBV16,.,.,TRBJ2-7,13,CASSEGGFYEQYF,TGTGCCAGCAGCGAAGGGGGATTCTACGAGCAGTACTTC
TRBV29-1,TRBD2,.,TRBJ2-1,14,CSVDPSGSKNEQFF,TGCAGCGTTGACCCTAGCGGGAGCAAAAATGAGCAGTTCTTC
TRBV15,TRBD2,.,TRBJ2-3,16,CATSIRLAGFTDTQYF,TGTGCCACCAGCATTCGACTAGCCGGATTCACAGATACGCAGTATTTT
TRBV9,.,.,TRBJ2-3,14,CASSVDFDTDTQYF,TGTGCCAGCAGCGTAGATTTTGACACAGATACGCAGTATTTT
TRBV5-1,.,few,TRBJ1-4,13,CASSSDGSEKLFF,TGCGCCAGCAGCTCGGACGGGAGTGAAAAACTGTTTTTT
TRBV5-1,TRBD1,.,TRBJ2-7,17,CASSIGYRDRGYYEQYF,TGCGCCAGCAGCATAGGATACCGGGACAGGGGGTATTACGAGCAGTACTTC
TRBV16,TRBD2,.,TRBJ2-7,19,CASSQEARGTSGRAYEQYF,TGTGCCAGCAGCCAAGAGGCGCGGGGGACTAGCGGGAGGGCCTACGAGCAGTACTTC
TRBV28,TRBD1,.,TRBJ1-6,15,CASSTRTGGDSPLHF,TGTGCCAGCAGTACGCGGACAGGAGGGGATTCACCCCTCCACTTT
TRBV5-3,.,.,TRBJ1-4,13,CASSLVRDEKLFF,TGTGCCAGCAGCTTGGTAAGGGATGAAAAACTGTTTTTT
TRBV4-1,.,.,TRBJ2-5,16,CASSQGAPEMSETQYF,TGCGCCAGCAGCCAAGGGGCACCTGAGATGAGTGAGACCCAGTACTTC
TRBV9,TRBD1,.,TRBJ1-2,17,CASSTRGGSKTNYGYTF,TGTGCCAGCAGCACCCGAGGGGGCTCAAAAACTAACTATGGCTACACCTTC
TRBV14,.,.,TRBJ2-4,15,CASSQGGNGKNIQYF,TGTGCCAGCAGCCAAGGAGGGAACGGCAAAAACATTCAGTACTTC
TRBV11-2,.,.,TRBJ2-4,15,CASSSETESRNIQYF,TGTGCCAGCAGCTCTGAAACAGAGTCTCGGAACATTCAGTACTTC
TRBV7-6,.,.,TRBJ2-1,17,CASSPQKGRRTYNEQFF,TGTGCCAGCAGCCCCCAAAAGGGACGGAGGACTTACAATGAGCAGTTCTTC
TRBV5-4,TRBD1,.,TRBJ2-2,14,CASSLQGSTGELFF,TGTGCCAGCAGCTTACAGGGGTCCACCGGGGAGCTGTTTTTT
TRBV9,TRBD2,.,TRBJ2-1,15,CASSETSGRTNEQFF,TGTGCCAGCAGCGAGACTAGCGGGAGAACGAATGAGCAGTTCTTC
TRBV19,TRBD1,.,TRBJ1-1,19,CASSIGLFGTGWVNTEAFF,TGTGCCAGTAGTATAGGTCTATTCGGGACAGGGTGGGTGAACACTGAAGCTTTCTTT
TRBV5-1,TRBD2,.,TRBJ2-1,19,CASRGAGGPRASSYNEQFF,TGCGCCAGCAGAGGCGCGGGAGGGCCGAGGGCAAGCTCCTACAATGAGCAGTTCTTC
TRBV19,.,.,TRBJ2-2,15,CASSIYGINTGELFF,TGTGCCAGTAGTATTTACGGGATTAACACCGGGGAGCTGTTTTTT
TRBV6-1,TRBD2,.,TRBJ2-5,17,CASSEGVAGARGETQYF,TGTGCCAGCAGTGAAGGAGTAGCGGGAGCACGGGGAGAGACCCAGTACTTC
TRBV18,TRBD1,.,TRBJ1-2,13,CASSPGTDPGYTF,TGTGCCAGCTCACCCGGGACAGATCCTGGCTACACCTTC
TRBV10-3,.,.,TRBJ2-5,14,CAISEVGYGETQYF,TGTGCCATCAGTGAGGTCGGATATGGGGAGACCCAGTACTTC
TRBV7-2,TRBD2,.,TRBJ2-7,16,CASSPGTSGPSYEQYF,TGTGCCAGCAGCCCTGGGACTAGCGGGCCCTCCTACGAGCAGTACTTC
TRBV7-9,.,.,TRBJ2-5,16,CASSPARGAMAETQYF,TGTGCCAGCAGCCCCGCCAGGGGCGCGATGGCAGAGACCCAGTACTTC
TRBV19,.,few,TRBJ2-7,15,CASSIRRGNTYEQYF,TGTGCCAGTAGTATTAGGCGCGGGAATACCTACGAGCAGTACTTC
TRBV11-2,.,.,TRBJ2-5,12,CATTLGRETQYF,TGTGCCACGACGCTAGGGCGGGAGACCCAGTACTTC
TRBV6-6,.,.,TRBJ2-1,12,CASRLWGNEQFF,TGTGCCAGCAGGCTCTGGGGCAATGAGCAGTTCTTC
TRBV27,.,.,TRBJ1-3,14,CASSRRETGNTIYF,TGTGCCAGCAGTCGCAGGGAGACTGGAAACACCATATATTTT
TRBV6-5,.,once,TRBJ1-3,14,CASSTGGGGNTIYF,TGTGCCAGCAGTACGGGAGGGGGTGGAAACACCATATATTTT
TRBV10-2,TRBD2,.,TRBJ2-3,15,CASTPTSGRADTQYF,TGCGCCAGCACTCCGACTAGCGGGAGGGCAGATACGCAGTATTTT
TRBV12-1,.,.,TRBJ2-5,17,CASSRRTSGTYQETQYF,TGTGCCAGCAGCCGTCGGACTAGCGGGACGTACCAAGAGACCCAGTACTTC